Following are 7 T cell receptor beta chains from one sample sequenced in a study of T cells after yellow fever vaccination. TCRdb redid the calling of the 5' RACE reads with MiXCR, one entry per CDR3 protein. The profile shows 550,000 or so distinct CDR3 sequences, about 19% of them singletons. The sample was PBMCs, taken 15 days after the yellow fever booster vaccination. The source of these receptors is a man between 25 and 39 years old who received the YFV17D yellow fever vaccine.

The chain uses TRBV7-2 and TRBJ2-7; D is perhaps TRBD1 (5 bases). Trimming stripped 4 bases from V and 4 bases from J, with 17 bases between. CDR1 is SGHTA, CDR2 FQGNSA, per germline. The CDR3 sequence is 15 residues long. CDR3: CASSSRSWGNYEQYF. The CDR3 DNA reads TGTGCCAGCAGCTCAAGGTCCTGGGGCAATTACGAGCAGTACTTC.

This clonotype occurred a few times. This chain connects TRBV7-7 to TRBJ2-2; 7 bases fit TRBD1. The germline V gene has CDR1 SSHAT and CDR2 FNYEAQ (reference sequence). V lost 2 bases and J lost 0; bases outside the gene matches: 6. There are 17 residues in the CDR3. This CDR3 is CASSLWSGQPNTGELFF. CDR3 sequence (DNA): TGTGCCAGCAGCTTATGGTCGGGACAGCCGAACACCGGGGAGCTGTTTTTT.

This chain links TRBV20-1 with TRBJ1-1, with D unresolved. The length of the CDR3 is 10 residues. The germline V gene has CDR1 DFQATT and CDR2 SNEGSKA (reference sequence). V was cut by 3 bases and J by 10 bases, with 9 bases left in between. CDR3 protein: CSASFGPAFF. CDR3 DNA sequence: TGCAGTGCTAGCTTTGGTCCAGCTTTCTTT.

This clonotype was seen repeatedly, ten times or more. This chain links TRBV7-2 with TRBJ2-5; 8 bases agree with TRBD2. Trimming cost V 1 base and J 4 bases; bases outside gene matches: 2. CDR3 length equals 14 residues. The germline CDR1 and CDR2 sequences are SGHTA and FQGNSA. CDR3: CASSLGAGGETQYF. Here the CDR3 DNA reads TGTGCCAGCAGCTTAGGGGCGGGAGGAGAGACCCAGTACTTC.

This clonotype was seen a few times. The chain joins TRBV7-9 to TRBJ2-3; TRBD1 is a possible D gene (6 bases). Trimming stripped 6 bases from V and 4 bases from J, with 11 bases between. There are 13 residues in the CDR3. In germline, CDR1 is SEHNR, CDR2 FQNEAQ (reference sequence). The CDR3 here is CASSRGTSDTQYF. The CDR3 bases are TGTGCCAGCAGTAGGGGGACATCAGATACGCAGTATTTT.

This chain connects TRBV5-6 to TRBJ2-7; 7 nucleotides agree with TRBD1. The ends lost 0 bases at V and 3 bases at J; junction bases unmatched: 9. Germline-derived CDR1 and CDR2 are SGHDT and YYEEEE. This CDR3 region has 16 residues. Written as DNA, the CDR3 is TGTGCCAGCAGCTTGGATCAAGAAGGGGGCTACTACGAGCAGTACTTC. This translates into CASSLDQEGGYYEQYF. The entire variable domain, with the rest obtained from reference TRBV5-6 and TRBJ2-7, is as follows: DAGVTQSPTHLIKTRGQQVTLRCSPKSGHDTVSWYQQALGQGPQFIFQYYEEEERQRGNFPDRFSGHQFPNYSSELNVNALLLGDSALYLCASSLDQEGGYYEQYFGPGTRLTVT.

CDR3 region: CASRREREREQYF. CDR3 sequence (DNA): TGCGCCAGCAGGCGGGAGCGAGAGCGCGAGCAGTACTTC. V is TRBV5-1 and J is TRBJ2-7, with 7 positions matching TRBD2. Losses at the gene ends were 5 bases for V and 6 bases for J; bases not matched to a gene: 8. This CDR3 contains 13 residues. CDR1 SGHRS and CDR2 YFSETQ come from the germline V gene.